These T cell receptor beta chains were read from a single sample in a study of blood T cells in healthy people across ages. TCRdb called the 5' RACE reads again in MiXCR, with one record for every CDR3 protein. The profile covers some 900,000 distinct CDR3 sequences, with 29% appearing a single time and 17% taken by the ten largest. Sequences were obtained from blood. The receptors derive from a woman over 75 in good health. The CDR3 runs from the conserved cysteine through the conserved F or W. The order of the fields is V gene, CDR3 length, CDR3 protein.

TRBV10-3,13,CASQNPNRDGYTF
TRBV20-1,14,CSARGTGVGQPQHF
TRBV20-1,13,CSATGTGFDGYTF
TRBV9,13,CASSATSGNEQFF
TRBV5-1,14,CASSPLQGFYEQYF
TRBV3-1,15,CASSHGQGAKGEQYF
TRBV7-9,15,CASSFDRGSNQPQHF
TRBV4-3,16,CASSRGTGRTGNTIYF
TRBV20-1,13,CSARTIGSNEQFF
TRBV14,16,CASSQGQGVTTDTQYF
TRBV24-1,16,CATSDRRQGVQETQYF
TRBV7-2,15,CASSSSGPTRDTQYF
TRBV4-1,13,CASSLGEWDTQYF
TRBV7-2,14,CASSPGGGQETQYF
TRBV18,13,CASSPYRVNEQFF
TRBV7-6,15,CASRVLAGGTGELFF
TRBV5-1,15,CASSSTGKNTGELFF
TRBV6-5,15,CASSWGRGLNTEAFF
TRBV15,13,CATSRGTRFEQFF
TRBV11-1,13,CASSSGPDQPQHF
TRBV19,12,CASNIANTEAFF
TRBV21-1,15,CASSDQRGGNTEAFF
TRBV5-1,15,CASSPGHQRGYGYTF
TRBV6-1,14,CASSEAPQPYGYTF
TRBV5-1,13,CASSFRDQETQYF
TRBV5-1,15,CASSLVGELNTEAFF
TRBV20-1,14,CSVVGTSGDYEQYF
TRBV4-3,16,CASSQSSGATNEKLFF
TRBV7-2,14,CASSLVGAGYGYTF
TRBV6-2/TRBV6-3,13,CASSYSGGTEAFF
TRBV11-3,16,CASSLNPSTSTDTQYF
TRBV7-9,16,CAGSLSSGANNYGYTF
TRBV7-2,14,CASTRDQSSYEQYF